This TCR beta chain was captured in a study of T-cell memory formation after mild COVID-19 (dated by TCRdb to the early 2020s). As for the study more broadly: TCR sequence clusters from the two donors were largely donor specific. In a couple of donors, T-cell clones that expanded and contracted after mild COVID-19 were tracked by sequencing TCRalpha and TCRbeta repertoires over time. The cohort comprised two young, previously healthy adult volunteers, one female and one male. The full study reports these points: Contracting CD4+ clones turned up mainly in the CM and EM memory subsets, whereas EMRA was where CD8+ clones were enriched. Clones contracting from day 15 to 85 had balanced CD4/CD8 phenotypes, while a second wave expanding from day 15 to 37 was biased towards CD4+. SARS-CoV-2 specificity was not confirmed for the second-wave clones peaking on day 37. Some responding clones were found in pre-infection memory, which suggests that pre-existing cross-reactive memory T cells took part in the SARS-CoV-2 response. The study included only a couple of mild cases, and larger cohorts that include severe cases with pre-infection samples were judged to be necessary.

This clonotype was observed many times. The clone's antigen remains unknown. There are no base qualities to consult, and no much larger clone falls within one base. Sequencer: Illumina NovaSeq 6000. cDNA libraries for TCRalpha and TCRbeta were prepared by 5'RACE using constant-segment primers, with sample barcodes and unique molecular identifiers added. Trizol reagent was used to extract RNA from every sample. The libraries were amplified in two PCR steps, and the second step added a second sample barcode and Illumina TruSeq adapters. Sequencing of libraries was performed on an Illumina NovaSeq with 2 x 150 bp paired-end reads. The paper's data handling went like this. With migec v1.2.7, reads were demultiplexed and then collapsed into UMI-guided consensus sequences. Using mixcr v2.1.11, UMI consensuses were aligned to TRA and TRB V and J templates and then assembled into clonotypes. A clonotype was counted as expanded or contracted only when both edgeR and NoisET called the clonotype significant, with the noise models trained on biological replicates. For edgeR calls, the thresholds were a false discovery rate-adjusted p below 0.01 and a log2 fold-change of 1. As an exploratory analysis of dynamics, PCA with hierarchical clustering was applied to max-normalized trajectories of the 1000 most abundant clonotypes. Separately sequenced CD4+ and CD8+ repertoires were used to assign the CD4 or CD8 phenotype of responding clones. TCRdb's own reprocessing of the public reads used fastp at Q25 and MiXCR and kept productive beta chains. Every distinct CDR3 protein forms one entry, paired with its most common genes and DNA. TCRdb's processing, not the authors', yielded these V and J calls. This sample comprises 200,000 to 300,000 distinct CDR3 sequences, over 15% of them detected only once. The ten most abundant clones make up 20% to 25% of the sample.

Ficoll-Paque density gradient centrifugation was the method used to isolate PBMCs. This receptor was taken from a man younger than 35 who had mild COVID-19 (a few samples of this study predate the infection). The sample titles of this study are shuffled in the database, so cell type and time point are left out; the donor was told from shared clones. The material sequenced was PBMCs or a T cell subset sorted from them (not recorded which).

At the DNA level, the sequence is TGCGCCAGCAGCTTGGACAGGGGGTGGGAAGATACGCAGTATTTT. This gives the protein CASSLDRGWEDTQYF. The V gene is TRBV5-1 and the J gene is TRBJ2-3; 8 middle bases align to TRBD1. The CDR3 spans 15 residues, from the cysteine through the phenylalanine. Only the CDR3 DNA is retained, 45 bases long and in frame from the first base. From the germline V gene, CDR1 is SGHRS and CDR2 is YFSETQ. Trimming takes 0 bases off V and 5 bases off J; junction bases not matched to a gene: 5.